A selection of T cell receptor beta chains follows, all from one sample in a study of blood T cell repertoires in COVID-19. Some clones are missing from TCRdb's copy, which holds only in-frame ones; the method was immunoSEQ multiplex PCR. The sample consists of 250,000 to 350,000 clones, 90% of them appearing once. The source material was peripheral blood. The receptors shown here come from a woman in her twenties or thirties with COVID-19, enrolled during active disease. CDR3s include the opening cysteine and the closing phenylalanine or tryptophan. Each record gives: V gene, clone size, J gene, CDR3 length, D gene, CDR3 protein, CDR3 DNA. A D gene is named only where the DNA matches it firmly. Not all rows give a size; the values are once, few, many and, for expanded clones, a class.

>TRBV6-5|NA|TRBJ2-5|13|NA
CASSYGPSATQYF
TGTGCCAGCAGTTATGGGCCTTCTGCGACCCAGTACTTC
>TRBV21-1|NA|TRBJ2-3|20|NA
CASGILEGGLAGLRADTQYF
TGTGCCAGCGGAATCCTAGAGGGGGGACTAGCGGGATTGCGGGCAGATACGCAGTATTTT
>TRBV21-1|NA|TRBJ2-7|15|NA
CASSKQTSGRVEQYF
TGTGCCAGCAGCAAACAGACTAGCGGGAGGGTCGAGCAGTACTTC
>TRBV6-1|NA|TRBJ2-1|16|NA
CASSEGTVTPSHEQFF
TGTGCCAGCAGTGAAGGGACAGTTACACCCAGTCATGAGCAGTTCTTC
>TRBV20-1|NA|TRBJ1-2|12|TRBD1
CSASQGENGYTF
TGCAGTGCTAGTCAGGGGGAAAATGGCTACACCTTC
>TRBV10-1|NA|TRBJ1-1|15|NA
CASSPARDGNTEAFF
TGCGCCAGCAGCCCAGCCAGGGATGGGAACACTGAAGCTTTCTTT
>TRBV7-2|NA|TRBJ1-2|15|TRBD1
CASSLDRGSGYGYTF
TGTGCCAGCAGCTTAGACAGGGGATCTGGCTATGGCTACACCTTC
>TRBV9|NA|TRBJ2-3|15|NA
CASSRGTGYTDTQYF
TGTGCCAGCAGCCGGGGTACGGGATACACAGATACGCAGTATTTT
>TRBV18|NA|TRBJ1-5|13|NA
CASSPAHNQPQHF
TGTGCCAGCTCACCGGCACACAATCAGCCCCAGCATTTT
>TRBV2|few|TRBJ2-5|15|TRBD2
CASSRASGSGETQYF
TGTGCCAGCAGCCGGGCCAGCGGGAGCGGTGAGACCCAGTACTTC
>TRBV3-1/TRBV3-2|NA|TRBJ2-1|17|TRBD2
CASSQPRGLAGAYEQFF
TGTGCCAGCAGCCAACCCCGTGGACTAGCGGGTGCGTATGAGCAGTTCTTC
>TRBV5-1|NA|TRBJ2-6|15|TRBD1
CASSWGDRYTNVLTF
TGCGCCAGCAGCTGGGGGGACAGGTACACTAACGTCCTGACTTTC
>TRBV7-3|NA|TRBJ2-2|17|TRBD1
CASSLDPTGANTGELFF
TGTGCCAGCAGCTTAGACCCTACAGGGGCGAACACCGGGGAGCTGTTTTTT
>TRBV27|NA|TRBJ1-5|14|NA
CATKSDSFNQPQHF
TGTGCCACCAAGTCGGACAGTTTCAATCAGCCCCAGCATTTT
>TRBV5-4|NA|TRBJ2-7|16|TRBD2
CASSRDSAGGTYEQYF
TGTGCCAGCAGCCGGGACTCAGCGGGGGGCACCTACGAGCAGTACTTC
>TRBV9|NA|TRBJ2-5|12|NA
CASSPSGETQYF
TGTGCCAGCAGCCCTTCGGGGGAGACCCAGTACTTC
>TRBV2|NA|TRBJ2-5|15|TRBD2
CASSVTSGRGETQYF
TGTGCCAGCAGCGTCACTAGCGGGAGAGGGGAGACCCAGTACTTC
>TRBV5-1|NA|TRBJ2-7|16|TRBD2
CASSRADLAGIYEQYF
TGCGCCAGCAGCAGGGCGGATCTAGCGGGAATCTACGAGCAGTACTTC
>TRBV7-2|NA|TRBJ1-2|15|NA
CASSRSGQTPYGYTF
TGTGCCAGCAGCCGTAGTGGGCAAACCCCCTATGGCTACACCTTC
>TRBV19|NA|TRBJ1-1|13|NA
CASSSPLNTEAFF
TGTGCCAGTAGTTCCCCGTTGAACACTGAAGCTTTCTTT
>TRBV9|NA|TRBJ2-3|13|NA
CASSKGGRDTQYF
TGTGCCAGCAGCAAAGGAGGGAGAGATACGCAGTATTTT
>TRBV5-1|NA|TRBJ2-2|16|NA
CASSQHLGTATGELFF
TGCGCCAGCAGCCAACACCTAGGAACGGCCACCGGGGAGCTGTTTTTT
>TRBV7-9|NA|TRBJ2-7|14|NA
CASTPGDSLYEQYF
TGTGCCAGCACCCCCGGAGACAGCCTATACGAGCAGTACTTC
>TRBV7-9|NA|TRBJ1-2|16|NA
CASSLGGRGRNYGYTF
TGTGCCAGCAGCTTAGGGGGTCGGGGGAGGAACTATGGCTACACCTTC
>TRBV19|NA|TRBJ1-2|14|NA
CASSIEAADYGYTF
TGTGCCAGTAGTATTGAAGCGGCAGATTATGGCTACACCTTC
>TRBV4-1|NA|TRBJ2-7|13|NA
CASSLQVAYEQYF
TGCGCCAGCAGCCTACAGGTGGCCTACGAGCAGTACTTC
>TRBV6-1|NA|TRBJ1-5|15|NA
CASSERGNGNQPQHF
TGTGCCAGCAGTGAAAGGGGGAATGGCAATCAGCCCCAGCATTTT
>TRBV28|once|TRBJ1-2|14|NA
CASRSGRPNYGYTF
TGTGCCAGCAGGTCAGGGAGGCCTAACTATGGCTACACCTTC
>TRBV11-3|NA|TRBJ2-5|14|TRBD1
CASSPRTGVETQYF
TGTGCCAGCAGCCCCAGGACAGGGGTAGAGACCCAGTACTTC
>TRBV27|NA|TRBJ1-5|17|NA
CASSPLWAASSNQPQHF
TGTGCCAGCAGTCCCCTCTGGGCCGCAAGCAGCAATCAGCCCCAGCATTTT
>TRBV5-1|NA|TRBJ1-1|13|NA
CASSGTGGTEAFF
TGCGCCAGCAGCGGGACCGGGGGCACTGAAGCTTTCTTT
>TRBV18|NA|TRBJ2-7|13|TRBD1
CASTGQGAYEQYF
TGTGCCAGCACAGGACAGGGTGCCTACGAGCAGTACTTC
>TRBV5-4|once|TRBJ2-7|14|NA
CASSSTGSTYEQYF
TGTGCCAGCAGCTCTACGGGATCGACCTACGAGCAGTACTTC
>TRBV4-1|NA|TRBJ2-7|19|TRBD1
CASSHPGQGARILAYEQYF
TGCGCCAGCAGCCACCCTGGACAGGGGGCGCGAATACTCGCCTACGAGCAGTACTTC
>TRBV6-5|NA|TRBJ2-7|13|TRBD1
CASSIQGAYEQYF
TGTGCCAGCAGTATTCAGGGGGCGTACGAGCAGTACTTC
>TRBV27|NA|TRBJ1-2|14|TRBD1
CASGTGGMGYGYTF
TGTGCCAGCGGTACAGGGGGGATGGGCTATGGCTACACCTTC
>TRBV30|NA|TRBJ2-7|15|TRBD1
CAWGTGTGNSYEQYF
TGTGCCTGGGGGACCGGGACAGGGAACTCCTACGAGCAGTACTTC
>TRBV9|NA|TRBJ2-5|14|NA
CASSVDAREETQYF
TGTGCCAGCAGCGTAGATGCGCGAGAAGAGACCCAGTACTTC
>TRBV28|NA|TRBJ1-2|12|NA
CASSLSGYGYTF
TGTGCCAGCAGCCTTTCAGGCTATGGCTACACCTTC
>TRBV28|once|TRBJ2-1|17|NA
CASSSPLLAVPYNEQFF
TGTGCCAGCAGTTCCCCCCTCTTAGCGGTCCCCTACAATGAGCAGTTCTTC
>TRBV5-1|once|TRBJ1-1|13|TRBD1
CASSPGTGDEAFF
TGCGCCAGCAGCCCCGGGACAGGGGATGAAGCTTTCTTT
>TRBV5-1|NA|TRBJ2-2|17|TRBD1
CASSLAGQGAGTGELFF
TGCGCCAGCAGCTTGGCCGGACAGGGGGCAGGCACCGGGGAGCTGTTTTTT
>TRBV28|NA|TRBJ1-5|16|TRBD1
CASSFPQGGGNQPQHF
TGTGCCAGCAGTTTTCCACAGGGGGGAGGCAATCAGCCCCAGCATTTT
>TRBV28|NA|TRBJ1-6|16|NA
CASTRDFSSYNSPLHF
TGTGCCAGCACTCGGGACTTTAGCTCCTATAATTCACCCCTCCACTTT
>TRBV19|NA|TRBJ2-1|14|NA
CASKSSSSYNEQFF
TGTGCCAGTAAGTCTTCCAGCTCCTACAATGAGCAGTTCTTC
>TRBV7-2|NA|TRBJ1-1|13|NA
CASSLAASTEAFF
TGTGCCAGCAGCTTAGCCGCGTCGACTGAAGCTTTCTTT
>TRBV9|once|TRBJ2-1|16|TRBD2
CASSPSGLASYNEQFF
TGTGCCAGCAGCCCCTCGGGACTAGCCTCCTACAATGAGCAGTTCTTC